A selection of T cell receptor beta chains follows, all from one sample in a study of untreated major depressive disorder. The protocol was immunoSEQ multiplex PCR, while the TCRdb copy is restricted to in-frame clones and leaves out a portion. The sample shows about 21,000 clones, nearly 90% of them seen only once. Sample: CD4+ T cells from PBMCs. The receptors stem from a middle-aged woman in good health. The CDR3 runs from the conserved cysteine through the conserved F or W. Each record gives: V gene, D gene, CDR3 length, clone size, J gene, CDR3 protein, CDR3 DNA. D genes are given only for firm matches. Clone size is not always given. Where it is, it says once, few, many or a class for expanded clones.

TRBV11-1,-,13,few,TRBJ2-3,CASSLTWEDTQYF,TGTGCCAGCAGCTTAACGTGGGAGGATACGCAGTATTTT
TRBV2,TRBD2,16,-,TRBJ2-5,CASSDNGGRAKETQYF,TGTGCCAGCAGTGATAATGGCGGGAGGGCAAAAGAGACCCAGTACTTC
TRBV6-1,-,15,-,TRBJ2-2,CASSAQGFDTGELFF,TGTGCCAGCAGTGCCCAGGGTTTCGACACCGGGGAGCTGTTTTTT
TRBV5-1,-,22,-,TRBJ1-6,CASSSSGPRGASAGVYNSPLHF,TGCGCCAGCAGCTCGTCGGGTCCCAGGGGAGCCTCGGCAGGAGTCTATAATTCACCCCTCCACTTT
TRBV29-1,-,11,-,TRBJ1-4,CSVEKWEKLFF,TGCAGCGTTGAGAAATGGGAAAAACTGTTTTTT
TRBV6-6,-,13,-,TRBJ1-5,CASSVAPNQPQHF,TGTGCCAGCAGTGTAGCCCCCAATCAGCCCCAGCATTTT
TRBV6-1,-,16,-,TRBJ2-5,CASSELGWGQGETQYF,TGTGCCAGCAGTGAATTGGGGTGGGGTCAAGGAGAGACCCAGTACTTC
TRBV25-1,-,14,once,TRBJ1-4,CASSEWGNDEKLFF,TGTGCCAGCAGTGAATGGGGTAATGATGAAAAACTGTTTTTT
TRBV6-6,TRBD2,15,-,TRBJ2-3,CASSSGGSGTDTQYF,TGTGCCAGCAGCTCGGGGGGGAGCGGCACAGATACGCAGTATTTT
TRBV6-1,-,14,few,TRBJ1-2,CASSEWGIGYGYTF,TGTGCCAGCAGTGAATGGGGTATTGGATATGGCTACACCTTC
TRBV27,TRBD1,18,-,TRBJ2-6,CASSLFGTGFSGANVLTF,TGTGCCAGCAGTTTATTCGGGACAGGGTTCTCTGGGGCCAACGTCCTGACTTTC
TRBV7-6,-,14,-,TRBJ2-7,CASSFPAEPYEQYF,TGTGCCAGCAGCTTTCCAGCGGAGCCCTACGAGCAGTACTTC
TRBV5-1,-,15,-,TRBJ1-1,CASSLQGVLNTEAFF,TGCGCCAGCAGCTTGCAGGGAGTCTTGAACACTGAAGCTTTCTTT
TRBV28,TRBD2,16,-,TRBJ2-7,CASRPRPSGSSYEQYF,TGTGCCAGCAGACCCCGGCCGAGCGGGAGCTCCTACGAGCAGTACTTC
TRBV28,TRBD1,22,once,TRBJ2-7,CASSLTSPRTLPTGTGVYEQYF,TGTGCCAGCAGTTTAACCAGTCCCAGAACCCTCCCGACCGGGACAGGGGTCTACGAGCAGTACTTC
TRBV2,TRBD1,15,few,TRBJ2-5,CASARDRGPQETQYF,TGTGCCAGTGCCCGGGACAGGGGACCTCAAGAGACCCAGTACTTC
TRBV4-1,-,15,once,TRBJ1-2,CASSQAGQGGYGYTF,TGCGCCAGCAGCCAAGCTGGGCAGGGCGGCTATGGCTACACCTTC
TRBV10-1,-,15,-,TRBJ1-1,CASSDRGGPNTEAFF,TGCGCCAGCAGTGATAGAGGGGGACCTAACACTGAAGCTTTCTTT
TRBV19,-,13,-,TRBJ2-5,CASSLGILETQYF,TGTGCCAGTAGTCTGGGCATTCTAGAGACCCAGTACTTC
TRBV27,-,14,-,TRBJ2-7,CASARLGLEEEQYF,TGTGCCAGCGCCCGATTGGGACTTGAGGAAGAGCAGTACTTC
TRBV30,-,15,-,TRBJ1-1,CAWSPTQGVVTEAFF,TGTGCCTGGAGTCCAACCCAGGGTGTGGTCACTGAAGCTTTCTTT
TRBV10-3,-,17,few,TRBJ1-3,CAISESRGTSSGNTIYF,TGTGCCATCAGTGAGTCGCGGGGGACGAGCTCTGGAAACACCATATATTTT
TRBV18,-,13,-,TRBJ2-1,CASSEGYPNEQFF,TGTGCCAGCTCAGAGGGGTACCCCAATGAGCAGTTCTTC